This record covers a single T cell receptor (beta chain). What antigen it recognizes has not been identified. No much larger clone exists at a distance of one base, and base qualities are not known. Library preparation was by the immunoSEQ multiplex PCR assay. In TCRdb, the immuneACCESS table is reduced to in-frame sequences with V and J assigned. These tables do not hold every clone; where another copy was compared, an unresolved V gene accounts for under half, and the others remain unexplained. Within this sample are more than 50,000 clones, with roughly 95% of them counted one time only. The ten largest account for under 2% of the sample. Its CDR3 holds 12 amino acids, cysteine through phenylalanine. The sequence is cut down to CDR3 DNA, 36 bases in frame from base 1. Trimming at the junction amounts to 4 bases on V and 4 bases on J, and the germline ends lie 8 bases apart. Sequences SGHAT (CDR1) and FQNNGV (CDR2) are obtained from the germline V gene.

This entry belongs to a study of preoperative IRX-2 immunotherapy in early breast cancer (dated by TCRdb to between 2018 and 2021). The intended sense of this specimen's treatment or condition label: preoperative locoregional IRX-2 cytokine immunotherapy. The samples were obtained from a phase Ib study in which preoperative, locoregional IRX-2 cytokine immunotherapy intended to prime immune responses was tested. The donors were early-stage breast cancer patients who were given IRX-2 prior to surgery. The chain joins TRBV11-2 to TRBJ2-7, with the D gene call left open. Sample acquisition took place from a patient treated with IRX-2 immunotherapy. This TCR was sampled from a human donor with breast cancer. The nucleotide sequence reads as follows: TGTGCCAGCAGCTCCACTCCTTACGAGCAGTACTTC. It translates as CASSSTPYEQYF. With all but the CDR3 taken from the reference TRBV11-2 and TRBJ2-7 genes, the full variable domain is: EAGVAQSPRYKIIEKRQSVAFWCNPISGHATLYWYQQILGQGPKLLIQFQNNGVVDDSQLPKDRFSAERLKGVDSTLKIQPAKLEDSAVYLCASSSTPYEQYFGPGTRLTVT.